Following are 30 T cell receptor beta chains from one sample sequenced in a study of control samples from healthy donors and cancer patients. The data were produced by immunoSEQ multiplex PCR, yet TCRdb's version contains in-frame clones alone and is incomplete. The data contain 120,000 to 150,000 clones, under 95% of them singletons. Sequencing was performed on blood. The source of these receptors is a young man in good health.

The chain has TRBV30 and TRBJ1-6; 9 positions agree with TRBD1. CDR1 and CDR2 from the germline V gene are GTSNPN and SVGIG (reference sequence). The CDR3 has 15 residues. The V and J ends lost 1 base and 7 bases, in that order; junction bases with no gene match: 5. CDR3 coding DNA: TGTGCCTGGAGTGAGGGACAGGGAAAGAATTCACCCCTCCACTTT. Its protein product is CAWSEGQGKNSPLHF.

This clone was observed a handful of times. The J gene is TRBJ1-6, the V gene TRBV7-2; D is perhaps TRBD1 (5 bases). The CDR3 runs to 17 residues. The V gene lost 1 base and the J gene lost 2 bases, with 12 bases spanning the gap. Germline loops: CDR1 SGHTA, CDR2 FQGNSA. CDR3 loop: CASSLEGVAAYNSPLHF. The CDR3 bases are TGTGCCAGCAGCTTAGAAGGGGTCGCTGCCTATAATTCACCCCTCCACTTT.

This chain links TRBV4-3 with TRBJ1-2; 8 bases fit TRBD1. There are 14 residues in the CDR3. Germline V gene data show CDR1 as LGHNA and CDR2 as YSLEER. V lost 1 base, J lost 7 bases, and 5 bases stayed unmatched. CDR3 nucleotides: TGCGCCAGCAGCCAAGTGGCAGGGGGCCGTGGCTACACCTTC. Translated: CASSQVAGGRGYTF.

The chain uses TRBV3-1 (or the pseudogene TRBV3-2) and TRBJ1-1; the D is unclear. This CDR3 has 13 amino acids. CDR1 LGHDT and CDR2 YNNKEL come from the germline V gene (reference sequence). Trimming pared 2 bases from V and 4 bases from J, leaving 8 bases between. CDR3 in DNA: TGTGCCAGCAGCCAAACCGGTCCCACTGAAGCTTTCTTT. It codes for CASSQTGPTEAFF.

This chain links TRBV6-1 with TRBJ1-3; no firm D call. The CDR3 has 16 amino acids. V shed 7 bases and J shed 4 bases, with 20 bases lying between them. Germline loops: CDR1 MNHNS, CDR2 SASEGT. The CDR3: CASTEGGITLGNTIYF. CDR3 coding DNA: TGTGCCAGCACTGAGGGAGGGATTACTCTGGGAAACACCATATATTTT.

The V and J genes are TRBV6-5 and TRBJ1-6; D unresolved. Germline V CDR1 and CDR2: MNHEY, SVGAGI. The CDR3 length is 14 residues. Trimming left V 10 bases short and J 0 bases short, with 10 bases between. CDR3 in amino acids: CATRRSSYNSPLHF. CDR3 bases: TGTGCCACCCGCCGGAGCTCCTATAATTCACCCCTCCACTTT.

The CDR3 spells CASSLNPSGGSATYEQYF. CDR3 sequence (DNA): TGTGCCAGCAGCTTGAACCCTAGCGGGGGCTCAGCTACCTACGAGCAGTACTTC. The V and J genes are TRBV11-2 and TRBJ2-7; TRBD2 agrees at 10 bases. Germline V gene data show CDR1 as SGHAT and CDR2 as FQNNGV. The CDR3 has 18 amino acids. V was pared by 3 bases and J by 2 bases, with 13 bases of the junction left unmatched.

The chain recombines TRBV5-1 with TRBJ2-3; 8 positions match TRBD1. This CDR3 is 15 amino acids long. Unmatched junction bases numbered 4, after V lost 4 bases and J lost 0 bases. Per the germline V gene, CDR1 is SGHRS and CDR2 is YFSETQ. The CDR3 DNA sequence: TGCGCCAGCAGCCGGACAGGGCCCAGCACAGATACGCAGTATTTT. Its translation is CASSRTGPSTDTQYF.

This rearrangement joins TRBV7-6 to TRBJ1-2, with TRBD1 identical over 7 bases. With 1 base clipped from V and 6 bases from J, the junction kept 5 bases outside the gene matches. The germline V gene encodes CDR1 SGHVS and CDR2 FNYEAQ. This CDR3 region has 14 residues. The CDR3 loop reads CASSLGQGRDGYTF. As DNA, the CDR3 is TGTGCCAGCAGCTTAGGACAGGGTAGAGATGGCTACACCTTC. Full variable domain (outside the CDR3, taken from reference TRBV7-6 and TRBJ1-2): GAGVSQSPRYKVTKRGQDVALRCDPISGHVSLYWYRQALGQGPEFLTYFNYEAQQDKSGLPNDRFSAERPEGSISTLTIQRTEQRDSAMYRCASSLGQGRDGYTFGSGTRLTVV.

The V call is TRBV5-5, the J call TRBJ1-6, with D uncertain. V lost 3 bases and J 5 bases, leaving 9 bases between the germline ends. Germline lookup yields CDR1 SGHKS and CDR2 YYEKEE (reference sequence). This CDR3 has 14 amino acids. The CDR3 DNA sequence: TGTGCCAGCAGCTCGGACGGAGATAATTCACCCCTCCACTTT. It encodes CASSSDGDNSPLHF.

The CDR3 here is CATSAGFQDTEAFF. As DNA, the CDR3 is TGTGCCACCAGTGCGGGGTTTCAGGACACTGAAGCTTTCTTT. The genes are TRBV24-1 and TRBJ1-1; no clear D gene. CDR1 is KGHDR and CDR2 is SFDVKD in the germline V gene. This CDR3 contains 14 residues. Deletions cut 5 bases from V and 3 bases from J, with 12 bases between.

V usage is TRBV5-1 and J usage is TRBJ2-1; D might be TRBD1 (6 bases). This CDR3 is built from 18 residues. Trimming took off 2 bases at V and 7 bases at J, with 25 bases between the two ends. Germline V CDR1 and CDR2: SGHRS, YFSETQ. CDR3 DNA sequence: TGCGCCAGCAGCTTAGCCTTAACTTCGGTTGGAACAGGGAATGAGCAGTTCTTC. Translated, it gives CASSLALTSVGTGNEQFF.

The CDR3 DNA sequence: TGTGCCAGTAGTCGGACGGAGAGCTCTGGGGCCAACGTCCTGACTTTC. Encoded protein: CASSRTESSGANVLTF. The V and J genes are TRBV19 and TRBJ2-6; no firm D call. Between the trimmed V and J ends, which lost 5 bases and 0 bases, there was a span of 11 bases. Germline V gene data show CDR1 as LNHDA and CDR2 as SQIVND (reference sequence). This CDR3 spans 16 amino acids. The full variable domain, completed using reference TRBV19 and TRBJ2-6, is DGGITQSPKYLFRKEGQNVTLSCEQNLNHDAMYWYRQDPGQGLRLIYYSQIVNDFQKGDIAEGYSVSREKKESFPLTVTSAQKNPTAFYLCASSRTESSGANVLTFGAGSRLTVL.

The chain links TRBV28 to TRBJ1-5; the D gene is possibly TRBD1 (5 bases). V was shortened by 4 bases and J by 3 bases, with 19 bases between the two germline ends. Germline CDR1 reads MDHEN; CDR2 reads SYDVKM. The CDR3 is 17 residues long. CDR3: CASSWGTSGGNNQPQHF. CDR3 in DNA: TGTGCCAGCAGTTGGGGGACGAGCGGAGGTAACAATCAGCCCCAGCATTTT. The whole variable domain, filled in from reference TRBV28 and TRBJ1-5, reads DVKVTQSSRYLVKRTGEKVFLECVQDMDHENMFWYRQDPGLGLRLIYFSYDVKMKEKGDIPEGYSVSREKKERFSLILESASTNQTSMYLCASSWGTSGGNNQPQHFGDGTRLSIL.

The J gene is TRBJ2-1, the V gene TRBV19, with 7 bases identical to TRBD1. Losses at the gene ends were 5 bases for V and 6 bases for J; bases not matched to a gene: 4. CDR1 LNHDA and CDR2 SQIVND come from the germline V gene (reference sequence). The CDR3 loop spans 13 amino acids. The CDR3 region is CASSSRQGNEQFF. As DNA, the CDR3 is TGTGCCAGTAGTTCCCGACAGGGCAATGAGCAGTTCTTC.

The CDR3 loop reads CASSSEGEGNEKLFF. The CDR3, as DNA: TGTGCCAGCAGCTCGGAGGGCGAGGGTAATGAAAAACTGTTTTTT. The chain joins TRBV7-6 to TRBJ1-4; D unresolved. The CDR3 length is 15 residues. V was trimmed by 4 bases and J by 4 bases, leaving 13 bases between them. Germline CDR1 and CDR2: SGHVS and FNYEAQ.

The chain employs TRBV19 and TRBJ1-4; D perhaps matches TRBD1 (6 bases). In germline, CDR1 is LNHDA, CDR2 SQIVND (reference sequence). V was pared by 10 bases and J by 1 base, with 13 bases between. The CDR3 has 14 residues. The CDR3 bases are TGTGCCACCTCCGAACAGGGAACTAATGAAAAACTGTTTTTT. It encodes CATSEQGTNEKLFF.

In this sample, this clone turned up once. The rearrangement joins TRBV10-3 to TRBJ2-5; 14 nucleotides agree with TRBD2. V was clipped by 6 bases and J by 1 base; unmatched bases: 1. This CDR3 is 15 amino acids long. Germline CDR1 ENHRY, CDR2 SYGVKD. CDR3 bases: TGTGCCATCAGGGGGACTAGCGGGGGCCAAGAGACCCAGTACTTC. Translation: CAIRGTSGGQETQYF.

For the CDR3, the DNA is TGTGCCAGCAGCCAGGGGCCCAACAATGAGCAGTTCTTC. Translation gives CASSQGPNNEQFF. This chain joins TRBV7-2 and TRBJ2-1; possibly TRBD1 for D (6 bases). This CDR3 has 13 residues. Germline CDR1 is SGHTA and CDR2 is FQGNSA. V lost 5 bases and J 5 bases, leaving 10 bases between the germline ends.

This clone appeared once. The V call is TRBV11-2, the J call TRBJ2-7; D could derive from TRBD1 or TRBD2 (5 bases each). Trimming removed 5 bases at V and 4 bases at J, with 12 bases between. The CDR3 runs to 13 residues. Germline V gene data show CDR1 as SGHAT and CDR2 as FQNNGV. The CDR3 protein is CASSHRDGYEQYF. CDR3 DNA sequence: TGTGCCAGCAGCCACCGGGACGGATACGAGCAGTACTTC.

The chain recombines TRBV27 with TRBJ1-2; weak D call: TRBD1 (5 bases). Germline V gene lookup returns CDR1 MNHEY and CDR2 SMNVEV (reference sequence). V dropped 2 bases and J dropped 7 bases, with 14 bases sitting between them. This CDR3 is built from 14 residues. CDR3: CASSLVGDRGGYTF. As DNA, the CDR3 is TGTGCCAGCAGTTTAGTAGGCGACAGAGGTGGCTACACCTTC.

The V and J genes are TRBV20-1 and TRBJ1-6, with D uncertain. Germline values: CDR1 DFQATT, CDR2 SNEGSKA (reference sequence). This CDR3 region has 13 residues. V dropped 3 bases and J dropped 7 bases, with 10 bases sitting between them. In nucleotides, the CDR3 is TGCAGTGCTAGTAGCCCATTAAATTCACCCCTCCACTTT. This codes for CSASSPLNSPLHF.

This chain's CDR3 is CASSFPATGGSPLHF. The CDR3 region has the DNA TGTGCCAGCAGTTTTCCGGCGACAGGGGGTTCACCCCTCCACTTT. This chain joins TRBV28 and TRBJ1-6; TRBD1 matches at 9 bases. This CDR3 comprises 15 residues. The ends lost 3 bases at V and 9 bases at J; junction bases unmatched: 6. The germline V gene encodes CDR1 MDHEN and CDR2 SYDVKM.

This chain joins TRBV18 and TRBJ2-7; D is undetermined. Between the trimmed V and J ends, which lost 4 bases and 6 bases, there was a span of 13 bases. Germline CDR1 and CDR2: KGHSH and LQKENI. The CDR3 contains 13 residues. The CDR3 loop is CASSLEGPAEQYF. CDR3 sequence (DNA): TGTGCCAGCTCACTCGAAGGGCCGGCCGAGCAGTACTTC. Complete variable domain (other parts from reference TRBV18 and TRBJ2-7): NAGVMQNPRHLVRRRGQEARLRCSPMKGHSHVYWYRQLPEEGLKFMVYLQKENIIDESGMPKERFSAEFPKEGPSILRIQQVVRGDSAAYFCASSLEGPAEQYFGPGTRLTVT.

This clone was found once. CDR3: CASSYLGDNYGYTF. The CDR3 DNA is TGTGCCAGCAGTTACCTTGGGGACAACTATGGCTACACCTTC. The chain uses TRBV6-5 and TRBJ1-2; tentative D call: TRBD1 (5 bases). There are 14 residues in the CDR3. V lost 2 bases, J lost 2 bases, and 9 bases lay in between. Germline CDR1 is MNHEY and CDR2 is SVGAGI.

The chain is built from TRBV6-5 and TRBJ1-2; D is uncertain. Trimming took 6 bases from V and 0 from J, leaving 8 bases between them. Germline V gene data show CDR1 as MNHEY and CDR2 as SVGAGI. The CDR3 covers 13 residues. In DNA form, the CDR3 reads TGTGCCAGCAGCCCCCCTTCTAACTATGGCTACACCTTC. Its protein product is CASSPPSNYGYTF.

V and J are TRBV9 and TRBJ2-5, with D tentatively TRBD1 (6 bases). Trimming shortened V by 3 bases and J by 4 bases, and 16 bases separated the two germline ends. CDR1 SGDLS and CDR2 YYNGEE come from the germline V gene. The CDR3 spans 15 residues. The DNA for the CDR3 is TGTGCCAGCAGCGCTCGCCAGAGGGGGATAGAGACCCAGTACTTC. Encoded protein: CASSARQRGIETQYF.

CDR3 in amino acids: CASSKVNAYEQYF. CDR3 DNA sequence: TGTGCCAGCAGCAAAGTAAACGCCTACGAGCAGTACTTC. V usage is TRBV21-1 and J usage is TRBJ2-7. TRBV21-1 is classified as a pseudogene. The CDR3 is 13 residues long.

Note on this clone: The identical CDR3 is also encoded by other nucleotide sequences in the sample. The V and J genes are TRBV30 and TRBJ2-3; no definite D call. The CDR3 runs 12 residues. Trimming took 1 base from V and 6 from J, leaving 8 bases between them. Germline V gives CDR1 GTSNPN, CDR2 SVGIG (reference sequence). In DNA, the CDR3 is TGTGCCTGGAGTGGTTCAGCGGATACGCAGTATTTT. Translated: CAWSGSADTQYF.

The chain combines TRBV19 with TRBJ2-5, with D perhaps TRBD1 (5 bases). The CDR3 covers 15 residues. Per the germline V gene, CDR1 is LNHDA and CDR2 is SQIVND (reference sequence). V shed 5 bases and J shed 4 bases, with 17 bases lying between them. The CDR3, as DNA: TGTGCCAGTAGTTTCCGCAGGGTTCTAGGAGAGACCCAGTACTTC. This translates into CASSFRRVLGETQYF.